These 18 T cell receptor beta chains share one sample of origin, sequenced in a study of T cell responses to AZD1222 COVID-19 vaccine. Assay used: immunoSEQ multiplex PCR; TCRdb lists only in-frame clones, some missing. This sample has some 120,000 clones; approximately 93% occur once, and the top ten carry about 0.86%. This sample comprised peripheral blood, obtained on day 0 of AZD1222 vaccination. Every receptor here comes from an adult in good health.

The chain has TRBV6-5 and TRBJ2-7; 8 bases fit TRBD1. The germline CDR1 and CDR2 sequences are MNHEY and SVGAGI. J lost 5 bases, V lost 6 bases, and 9 bases had no gene match. This CDR3 region has 14 residues. The CDR3 DNA reads TGTGCCAGCAGGAAGGGACAGGACGCCGACGAGCAGTACTTC. As protein: CASRKGQDADEQYF.

The chain couples TRBV28 to TRBJ1-2, with D perhaps matching TRBD1 (6 bases). CDR3 length equals 17 residues. The germline V and J ends were trimmed by 0 bases and 4 bases, with 18 bases remaining between them. CDR1 MDHEN and CDR2 SYDVKM come from the germline V gene. DNA of the CDR3: TGTGCCAGCAGTTTATGGCGGGGTCAAGGGGGTGCCTATGGCTACACCTTC. This codes for CASSLWRGQGGAYGYTF.

The J gene is TRBJ1-2, the V gene TRBV19, with D unclear. V lost 6 bases, J lost 0 bases, and 20 bases lay in between. Per germline, CDR1 LNHDA and CDR2 SQIVND (reference sequence). The CDR3 runs to 17 residues. In DNA form, the CDR3 reads TGTGCCAGTAGCCGGACTTTCCAGGCCCTAGCTAACTATGGCTACACCTTC. This translates into CASSRTFQALANYGYTF.

V gene TRBV11-3 combines with J gene TRBJ1-1; 8 bases align to TRBD1. CDR1 and CDR2 from the germline V gene are SGHNT and YENEEA. The CDR3 is made up of 14 amino acids. The V gene end was trimmed by 5 bases and the J gene end by 4 bases; junction bases not matched to a gene: 6. CDR3 sequence (DNA): TGTGCCAGCAGCCTGACAGGGGAGAGCACTGAAGCTTTCTTT. It translates to CASSLTGESTEAFF.

This chain joins TRBV6-5 and TRBJ1-5, with a tentative D call TRBD1 (5 bases). Germline CDR1 and CDR2: MNHEY and SVGAGI. V dropped 4 bases and J dropped 2 bases, with 12 bases sitting between them. The CDR3 spans 15 residues. In DNA form, the CDR3 reads TGTGCCAGCAGTTTGGGGGTGGGAGGCAATCAGCCCCAGCATTTT. Translated: CASSLGVGGNQPQHF.

The chain has TRBV6-6 and TRBJ2-5; D might be TRBD1 (5 bases). CDR1 is MNHNY, CDR2 SVGAGI, per germline (reference sequence). V lost 5 bases and J 1 base, leaving 8 bases between the germline ends. The length of the CDR3 is 13 residues. The CDR3 reads CASSRGTQETQYF. CDR3 nucleotides: TGTGCCAGCAGTAGGGGCACCCAAGAGACCCAGTACTTC.

The genes are TRBV6-5 and TRBJ2-2; no firm D call. The V end lost 0 bases, the J end lost 4 bases, and 9 bases lay between the germline ends. The V gene's germline CDR1 is MNHEY and CDR2 SVGAGI. This CDR3 is 15 amino acids long. CDR3 protein: CASSYSGGATGELFF. Here the CDR3 DNA reads TGTGCCAGCAGTTACTCCGGCGGTGCCACCGGGGAGCTGTTTTTT.

This chain uses TRBV6-1 with TRBJ1-5, with D possibly being TRBD1 (6 bases). V was cut by 1 base and J by 0 bases, with 16 bases left in between. From germline, CDR1 is MNHNS and CDR2 SASEGT. This CDR3 spans 18 amino acids. The CDR3 reads CASSEGGQITYSNQPQHF. CDR3 sequence (DNA): TGTGCCAGCAGTGAAGGCGGACAGATAACTTATAGCAATCAGCCCCAGCATTTT.

The chain has TRBV5-1 and TRBJ1-1, with 7 positions matching TRBD1. V trimming: 4 bases; J trimming: 5 bases; junction bases outside the gene matches: 8. Germline CDR1 and CDR2: SGHRS and YFSETQ. This CDR3 has 14 amino acids. The CDR3 sequence is CASSMYRGDTEAFF. The CDR3 DNA follows: TGCGCCAGCAGCATGTACAGGGGCGATACTGAAGCTTTCTTT.

The J gene is TRBJ2-1, the V gene TRBV12-5, with D hard to call. CDR3 size: 11 residues. In germline, CDR1 is LGHNT, CDR2 FRNRAP. Trimming left V 8 bases short and J 10 bases short, with 12 bases between. The CDR3 DNA reads TGTGCTAGTACCCGAGTTGGGGAGCAGTTCTTC. Its protein is CASTRVGEQFF.

The chain has TRBV11-2 and TRBJ2-1; D perhaps matches TRBD1 (6 bases). There are 14 residues in the CDR3. Germline loops: CDR1 SGHAT, CDR2 FQNNGV. Trimming left V 1 base short and J 6 bases short, with 10 bases between. CDR3 amino acids: CASSLAQGFNEQFF. The CDR3 DNA reads as TGTGCCAGCAGCTTAGCTCAGGGGTTCAATGAGCAGTTCTTC.

The chain combines TRBV16 with TRBJ2-3; D call uncertain. Trimming left V 2 bases short and J 3 bases short, with 3 bases between. The V gene's germline CDR1 is KGHSY and CDR2 FQNENV. This CDR3 is built from 12 residues. The CDR3 DNA sequence: TGTGCCAGCAGCCAAAGGACAGATACGCAGTATTTT. Amino acids: CASSQRTDTQYF.

The V and J genes are TRBV13 and TRBJ2-7; the D call may be TRBD1 or TRBD2 (5 bases each). Trimming stripped 4 bases from V and 0 bases from J, with 10 bases between. Per germline, CDR1 PRHDT and CDR2 FYEKMQ (reference sequence). CDR3 length: 14 amino acids. The CDR3 DNA is TGTGCCAGCAGCTCCCTTGGGGGCTCCTACGAGCAGTACTTC. This codes for CASSSLGGSYEQYF.

This chain links TRBV7-9 with TRBJ1-5; no reliable D call. Trimming cost V 5 bases and J 5 bases, with 13 bases left between them. From germline, CDR1 is SEHNR and CDR2 FQNEAQ (reference sequence). The length of the CDR3 is 14 residues. DNA for the CDR3: TGTGCCAGCAGCCCTTCCGGGGATTATCAGCCCCAGCATTTT. Protein sequence: CASSPSGDYQPQHF.

In this sample, this clone turned up a few times. The chain uses TRBV19 and TRBJ1-5, with a possible D match to TRBD1 (6 bases). V was clipped by 0 bases and J by 9 bases, with 15 bases between them. The germline V gene has CDR1 LNHDA and CDR2 SQIVND (reference sequence). This CDR3 region has 15 residues. CDR3 sequence: CASSIDRGALRPQHF. CDR3 DNA: TGTGCCAGTAGTATAGATCGGGGGGCGCTTCGGCCCCAGCATTTT.

This rearrangement joins TRBV5-4 to TRBJ2-3, with a weak D call TRBD2 (7 bases). The germline V and J ends were trimmed by 5 bases and 3 bases, with 16 bases remaining between them. The CDR3 is made up of 15 amino acids. Germline CDR1 SGHNT, CDR2 YYREEE (reference sequence). The CDR3 nucleotides read TGTGCCAGCAGTAAGGGGGGGGTATTGACAGATACGCAGTATTTT. It is translated as CASSKGGVLTDTQYF.

The J gene is TRBJ2-7, the V gene TRBV3-1 (or the pseudogene TRBV3-2); D may be TRBD1 (6 bases). Looked up from germline, CDR1 is LGHDT and CDR2 is YNNKEL (reference sequence). This CDR3 has 13 amino acids. Trimming shortened V by 6 bases and J by 2 bases, and 11 bases separated the two germline ends. For the CDR3, the DNA is TGTGCCAGCAGTCCCGGACAGCCCTACGAGCAGTACTTC. This gives the protein CASSPGQPYEQYF.

CDR3 loop: CATSRGFLSAIEAFF. The CDR3 coding sequence is TGTGCCACCAGCAGAGGTTTTCTGTCAGCAATCGAAGCTTTCTTT. This rearrangement joins TRBV15 to TRBJ1-1; D ambiguous. There are 15 residues in the CDR3. With 1 base removed from V and 8 bases from J, the gap between germline ends came to 17 bases. Germline assignment: CDR1 LNHNV and CDR2 YYDKDF (reference sequence).